The 21 T cell receptor beta chains in this list originate from one sample, sequenced in a study of blood T cell repertoires in COVID-19. TCRdb keeps only in-frame clones here, not all; method: immunoSEQ multiplex PCR. Of roughly 60,000 clones listed, roughly four fifths are singletons. Sequenced input: peripheral blood. These receptors all stem from a human donor in a cohort sampled during active or convalescent COVID-19.

V is TRBV5-4 and J is TRBJ1-2; D unresolved. V was cut by 4 bases and J by 5 bases, with 15 bases left in between. This CDR3 region has 14 residues. Germline V gives CDR1 SGHNT, CDR2 YYREEE (reference sequence). For the CDR3, the DNA is TGTGCCAGCAGCCCTGGCCGGGTGTCTTATGGCTACACCTTC. Its protein product is CASSPGRVSYGYTF.

The count of this clone is one. The chain combines TRBV5-1 with TRBJ1-4, with 7 bases fitting TRBD1. V trimming: 4 bases; J trimming: 8 bases; junction bases outside the gene matches: 11. The length of the CDR3 is 15 residues. Looked up from germline, CDR1 is SGHRS and CDR2 is YFSETQ. The CDR3 bases are TGCGCCAGCAGCCCGGGGACAGCCGGCCGAGAAAAACTGTTTTTT. Protein sequence: CASSPGTAGREKLFF. The entire variable domain, with the rest obtained from reference TRBV5-1 and TRBJ1-4, is as follows: KAGVTQTPRYLIKTRGQQVTLSCSPISGHRSVSWYQQTPGQGLQFLFEYFSETQRNKGNFPGRFSGRQFSNSRSEMNVSTLELGDSALYLCASSPGTAGREKLFFGSGTQLSVL.

This chain joins TRBV19 and TRBJ1-5; TRBD1 matches at 11 bases. V gave up 7 bases and J gave up 0 bases; unmatched junction bases: 11. The CDR3 length is 18 residues. Germline CDR1 LNHDA, CDR2 SQIVND (reference sequence). DNA for the CDR3: TGTGCCAGTACCGGGAGAAGGACAGGGGGCTATAGCAATCAGCCCCAGCATTTT. Protein product: CASTGRRTGGYSNQPQHF.

The table lists this clone with a few counts. The chain combines TRBV20-1 with TRBJ2-1; 11 bases match TRBD2. V shed 3 bases, J shed 4 bases, and the junction held 8 bases outside the gene matches. The CDR3 spans 16 residues. The V gene's germline CDR1 is DFQATT and CDR2 SNEGSKA (reference sequence). The CDR3 protein is CSASFSGGAEYNEQFF. CDR3 DNA sequence: TGCAGTGCTAGTTTTAGCGGGGGGGCCGAGTACAATGAGCAGTTCTTC.

The chain couples TRBV19 to TRBJ1-2; TRBD1 agrees at 7 bases. Germline-derived CDR1 and CDR2 are LNHDA and SQIVND (reference sequence). CDR3 length equals 13 residues. Germline trimming cut 7 bases from V and 2 bases from J; bases unmatched to any gene: 4. CDR3 nucleotides: TGTGCCAGTAACCAACAGGGGAACTATGGCTACACCTTC. Encoded protein: CASNQQGNYGYTF. Full variable domain (rest looked up from reference TRBV19 and TRBJ1-2): DGGITQSPKYLFRKEGQNVTLSCEQNLNHDAMYWYRQDPGQGLRLIYYSQIVNDFQKGDIAEGYSVSREKKESFPLTVTSAQKNPTAFYLCASNQQGNYGYTFGSGTRLTVV.

V is TRBV11-3 and J is TRBJ2-1; 9 nucleotides match TRBD1. Trimming took 5 bases from V and 10 from J; bases not matched to a gene: 18. Germline loops: CDR1 SGHNT, CDR2 YENEEA. The CDR3 loop spans 17 amino acids. The CDR3 region is CASSAEGKVGGTGEQFF. The CDR3 region has the DNA TGTGCCAGCAGCGCCGAAGGGAAAGTGGGGGGGACAGGGGAGCAGTTCTTC.

V and J are TRBV7-2 and TRBJ1-2; TRBD1 agrees at 7 bases. Germline V gene sequence: CDR1 SGHTA, CDR2 FQGNSA. The CDR3 covers 15 residues. Unmatched junction bases numbered 5, after V lost 0 bases and J lost 4 bases. The chain's CDR3 is CASSLATGEIYGYTF. The CDR3, as DNA: TGTGCCAGCAGCTTAGCAACAGGGGAAATCTATGGCTACACCTTC.

This chain connects TRBV27 to TRBJ1-1; D unresolved. The CDR3 loop spans 14 amino acids. CDR1 MNHEY and CDR2 SMNVEV come from the germline V gene (reference sequence). The V gene lost 3 bases and the J gene lost 8 bases, with 16 bases spanning the gap. The chain's CDR3 is CASSFGLGLSEAFF. CDR3 nucleotides: TGTGCCAGCAGTTTTGGGCTGGGCTTATCCGAAGCTTTCTTT.

The V call is TRBV5-1, the J call TRBJ2-3, with D unresolved. CDR1 and CDR2 (germline): SGHRS, YFSETQ. With 0 bases removed from V and 0 bases from J, the gap between germline ends came to 8 bases. The CDR3 has 15 amino acids. Here the CDR3 reads CASSLVRYSTDTQYF. The CDR3 DNA reads as TGCGCCAGCAGCTTGGTGCGGTATAGCACAGATACGCAGTATTTT.

The chain couples TRBV4-2 to TRBJ2-1; 7 bases match TRBD2. The germline CDR1 and CDR2 sequences are LGHNA and YNFKEQ. The CDR3 totals 15 residues. After removal of 1 base from V and 4 bases from J, the junction contained 4 bases not matched to a gene. The CDR3 spells CASSQGGSGYNEQFF. In nucleotides, the CDR3 is TGTGCCAGCAGCCAAGGGGGTAGCGGGTACAATGAGCAGTTCTTC.

This chain uses TRBV19 with TRBJ2-1; no firm D call. This CDR3 has 12 residues. Looked up from germline, CDR1 is LNHDA and CDR2 is SQIVND (reference sequence). V lost 5 bases to trimming and J lost 7 bases, with 9 bases between them. Written as DNA, the CDR3 is TGTGCCAGTAGTCGCTCGCGTAATGAGCAGTTCTTC. Amino acid sequence: CASSRSRNEQFF.

The V and J genes are TRBV5-4 and TRBJ1-2; tentative D call: TRBD1 (5 bases). CDR3 length equals 15 residues. The ends were cut back, 7 bases at V and 5 bases at J, with 21 bases in the middle. Per germline, CDR1 SGHNT and CDR2 YYREEE (reference sequence). The CDR3 DNA reads as TGTGCCAGCGTCAAAATCCCGGTGGGGCCATATGGCTACACCTTC. Its translation is CASVKIPVGPYGYTF.

This chain uses TRBV5-8 with TRBJ2-6; D may be TRBD1 (5 bases). Trimming stripped 3 bases from V and 1 base from J, with 11 bases between. This CDR3 is 16 amino acids long. CDR1 SGHTS and CDR2 YDEGEE come from the germline V gene. The CDR3 reads CASSYPGHSGANVLTF. DNA for the CDR3: TGTGCCAGCAGCTATCCTGGACATTCTGGGGCCAACGTCCTGACTTTC.

V gene TRBV7-6 combines with J gene TRBJ1-2; D gene uncertain. There are 15 residues in the CDR3. V was clipped by 1 base and J by 2 bases, with 11 bases between them. Germline CDR1 SGHVS, CDR2 FNYEAQ. The CDR3 nucleotides read TGTGCCAGCAGCTTAGGAGCCGGGGAAAACTATGGCTACACCTTC. This codes for CASSLGAGENYGYTF.

The chain carries TRBV30 and TRBJ1-1, with D possibly being TRBD1 (6 bases). The CDR3 is 11 residues long. The V gene's germline CDR1 is GTSNPN and CDR2 SVGIG (reference sequence). V shed 5 bases and J shed 8 bases, with 12 bases lying between them. The CDR3 DNA is TGTGCCTGGGCCAACAGGGTGGAAGCTTTCTTT. This codes for CAWANRVEAFF. Complete variable domain (other parts from reference TRBV30 and TRBJ1-1): SQTIHQWPATLVQPVGSPLSLECTVEGTSNPNLYWYRQAAGRGLQLLFYSVGIGQISSEVPQNLSASRPQDRQFILSSKKLLLSDSGFYLCAWANRVEAFFGQGTRLTVV.

Only one count was recorded for this clone. The chain is built from TRBV6-5 and TRBJ2-7; D possibly corresponds to TRBD1 (6 bases). Germline CDR1 MNHEY, CDR2 SVGAGI. The CDR3 totals 12 residues. V dropped 6 bases and J dropped 2 bases, with 8 bases sitting between them. The CDR3 here is CASRDRAYEQYF. As DNA, the CDR3 is TGTGCCAGCAGGGACAGAGCCTACGAGCAGTACTTC.

This clone was detected only a few times. The chain recombines TRBV7-2 with TRBJ2-1; D might be TRBD2 (7 bases). CDR3 length equals 14 residues. Germline CDR1 SGHTA, CDR2 FQGNSA. V was pared by 5 bases and J by 7 bases, with 15 bases between. This CDR3 is CASSLPGRGNEQFF. The DNA for the CDR3 is TGTGCCAGCAGCCTGCCGGGGAGGGGGAATGAGCAGTTCTTC.

This chain links TRBV5-1 with TRBJ1-2; D not certain. V lost 4 bases to trimming and J lost 8 bases, with 36 bases between them. This CDR3 comprises 20 residues. Germline values: CDR1 SGHRS, CDR2 YFSETQ. DNA of the CDR3: TGCGCCAGCAGCCATGGAACTCTCTCTGGCCGAACCAAGACATCCTGGGGCTACACCTTC. Amino acid sequence: CASSHGTLSGRTKTSWGYTF.

This rearrangement joins TRBV3-1 (or the pseudogene TRBV3-2) to TRBJ2-1; D gene unclear. CDR3 size: 13 residues. Germline-derived CDR1 and CDR2 are LGHDT and YNNKEL (reference sequence). Trimming stripped 1 base from V and 8 bases from J, with 9 bases between. This CDR3 reads CASSQVASHEQFF. The CDR3 DNA reads TGTGCCAGCAGCCAAGTTGCTAGTCATGAGCAGTTCTTC.

The chain joins TRBV2 to TRBJ1-6; 7 bases agree with TRBD1. The CDR3 is made up of 14 amino acids. The ends lost 8 bases at V and 6 bases at J; junction bases unmatched: 7. Germline V CDR1 and CDR2: SNHLY, FYNNEI. The CDR3 loop reads CASRETGLNSPLHF. DNA for the CDR3: TGTGCCAGCCGAGAGACAGGGCTTAATTCACCCCTCCACTTT. Based on the CDR3 plus reference TRBV2 and TRBJ1-6, the full variable domain is EPEVTQTPSHQVTQMGQEVILRCVPISNHLYFYWYRQILGQKVEFLVSFYNNEISEKSEIFDDQFSVERPDGSNFTLKIRSTKLEDSAMYFCASRETGLNSPLHFGNGTRLTVT.

The rearrangement links TRBV3-1 (or the pseudogene TRBV3-2) to TRBJ1-1; TRBD1 is a possible D gene (5 bases). V shed 2 bases and J shed 1 base, with 14 bases lying between them. The germline CDR1 and CDR2 sequences are LGHDT and YNNKEL (reference sequence). This CDR3 contains 16 residues. The CDR3 region is CASSQPGWEGNTEAFF. The CDR3 DNA reads as TGTGCCAGCAGCCAACCAGGGTGGGAGGGGAACACTGAAGCTTTCTTT.